The 8 T cell receptor beta chains below were found in one sample sequenced in a study of glioma-infiltrating T cells. Using RNA template, CDR3s of TCR alpha and beta were amplified with iRepertoire arm-PCR. MiXCR was run by TCRdb on the multiplex PCR reads, yielding one entry per CDR3 protein. The table lists roughly 120,000 distinct CDR3 sequences, 20% to 25% of them singletons, with 15% in the top ten. Sequencing was performed on glioma tissue, nonneoplastic brain tissue, or PBMCs (not recorded which). The source is a human donor with low-grade glioma or glioblastoma, undergoing nonglioma brain surgery, or in good health (not recorded which).

The table lists this clonotype with many counts. J is TRBJ2-3 and V is TRBV4-1; possible D gene TRBD1, 5 bases. Germline V gene data show CDR1 as MGHRA and CDR2 as YSYEKL. V lost 1 base and J lost 3, with 17 bases in between. CDR3 length: 17 amino acids. CDR3 DNA sequence: TGCGCCAGCAGCCAAGTTTCGGCGACAGCATCAACAGATACGCAGTATTTT. Translating gives CASSQVSATASTDTQYF.

This clonotype was counted many times. The chain carries TRBV12-3 or TRBV12-4 and TRBJ2-5; D is unresolved. Trimming cost V 6 bases and J 0 bases, with 20 bases left between them. This CDR3 has 17 amino acids. The CDR3 sequence: CASSGRNPNRYQETQYF. In nucleotides, the CDR3 is TGTGCCAGCAGCGGACGGAACCCGAACCGGTACCAAGAGACCCAGTACTTC.

This clonotype was recorded at least ten times. The genes are TRBV28 and TRBJ2-7; 10 bases agree with TRBD2. V shed 1 base and J 6 bases; nucleotides not matched to a gene: 6. The germline V gene has CDR1 MDHEN and CDR2 SYDVKM. This CDR3 has 15 residues. The CDR3 loop reads CASSLSSSGSIEQYF. The CDR3 nucleotides are TGTGCCAGCAGTTTATCGTCTAGCGGGAGTATCGAGCAGTACTTC.

In this sample, this clonotype turned up many times. This chain connects TRBV7-2 to TRBJ2-7, with TRBD1 matching 9 bases. This CDR3 is 15 amino acids long. V lost 3 bases and J lost 2; bases outside the gene matches: 5. Germline CDR1 is SGHTA and CDR2 is FQGNSA. CDR3 DNA sequence: TGTGCCAGCAGCTTTACACAGGGGGCGGCCTACGAGCAGTACTTC. It specifies CASSFTQGAAYEQYF.

The chain uses TRBV29-1 and TRBJ2-7; D may be TRBD1 (5 bases). V was clipped by 7 bases and J by 2 bases, with 24 bases between them. This CDR3 has 16 residues. CDR1 SQVTM and CDR2 ANQGSEA come from the germline V gene. CDR3 in DNA: TGCAGCGCCTTACAGGTTACCTCCCCTGGTCCCTACGAGCAGTACTTC. Translated, it gives CSALQVTSPGPYEQYF.

This CDR3 reads CSVEALTEAFF. CDR3 coding DNA: TGCAGCGTTGAAGCCCTTACTGAAGCTTTCTTT. The chain combines TRBV29-1 with TRBJ1-1; D is undetermined. V shed 1 base and J shed 5 bases, with 5 bases lying between them. The CDR3 length is 11 residues. From germline, CDR1 is SQVTM and CDR2 ANQGSEA.

This clonotype was found many times. The rearrangement uses TRBV2 and TRBJ2-7, with 10 nucleotides matching TRBD1. V was pared by 6 bases and J by 3 bases, with 8 bases of the junction left unmatched. CDR1 and CDR2 (germline): SNHLY, FYNNEI. This CDR3 contains 15 residues. CDR3 protein: CASRPPGTGDYEQYF. The CDR3 DNA sequence: TGTGCCAGCAGACCCCCCGGGACAGGGGACTACGAGCAGTACTTC.

This clonotype was recorded many times. The chain couples TRBV20-1 to TRBJ1-3, with unresolved D. From germline, CDR1 is DFQATT and CDR2 SNEGSKA (reference sequence). The V and J ends lost 5 bases and 10 bases respectively, with 18 bases between them. The CDR3 loop spans 13 amino acids. CDR3 bases: TGCAGTGCTGGGCTTCGGGCCGCCGGGACCATATATTTT. Translation gives CSAGLRAAGTIYF.